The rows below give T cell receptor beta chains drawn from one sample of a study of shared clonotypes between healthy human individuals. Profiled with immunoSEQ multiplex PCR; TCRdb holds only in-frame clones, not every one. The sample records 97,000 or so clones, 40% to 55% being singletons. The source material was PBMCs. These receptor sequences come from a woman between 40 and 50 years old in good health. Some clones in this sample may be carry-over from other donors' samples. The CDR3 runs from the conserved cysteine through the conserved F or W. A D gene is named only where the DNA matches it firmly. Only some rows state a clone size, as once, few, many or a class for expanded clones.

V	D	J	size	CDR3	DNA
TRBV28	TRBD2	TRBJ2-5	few	CASSFGAGATMETQYF	TGTGCCAGCAGTTTTGGGGCGGGAGCGACAATGGAGACCCAGTACTTC
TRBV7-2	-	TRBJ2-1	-	CASSPSAQHYNEQFF	TGTGCCAGCAGCCCTAGCGCCCAGCATTACAATGAGCAGTTCTTC
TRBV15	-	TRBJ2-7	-	CATSRVRLHHYEQYF	TGTGCCACCAGCAGAGTCAGACTACATCACTACGAGCAGTACTTC
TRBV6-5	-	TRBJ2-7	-	CASSYRPNSYEQYF	TGTGCCAGCAGTTACCGGCCGAACTCCTACGAGCAGTACTTC
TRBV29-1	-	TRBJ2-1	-	CSVVSHPVDRWSNEQFF	TGCAGCGTTGTGTCCCACCCCGTGGACAGATGGTCCAATGAGCAGTTCTTC
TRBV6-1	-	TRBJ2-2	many	CASSEAPATHLVF	TGTGCCAGCAGTGAAGCGCCTGCAACTCATCTGGTTTTT
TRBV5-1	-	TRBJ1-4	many	CASSRSGINEKLFF	TGCGCCAGCAGTCGAAGCGGTATCAATGAAAAACTGTTTTTT
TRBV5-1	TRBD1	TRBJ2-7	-	CASSATGYTYEQYF	TGCGCCAGCAGCGCGACAGGGTACACCTACGAGCAGTACTTC
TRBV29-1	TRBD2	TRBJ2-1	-	CNRYREGSGKFNEQFF	TGCAACCGCTACAGGGAGGGTAGCGGGAAGTTTAATGAGCAGTTCTTC
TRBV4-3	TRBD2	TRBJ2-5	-	CASSQDLAGPETQYF	TGCGCCAGCAGCCAAGATCTAGCGGGGCCAGAGACCCAGTACTTC
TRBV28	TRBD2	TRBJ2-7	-	CASSSPTSGRINEQYF	TGTGCCAGCAGTTCTCCGACTAGCGGGAGAATCAACGAGCAGTACTTC
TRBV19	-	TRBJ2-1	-	CASSKATVDFYNEQFF	TGTGCCAGTAGTAAAGCGACGGTGGATTTTTACAATGAGCAGTTCTTC
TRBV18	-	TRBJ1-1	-	CASSRAGRENTEAFF	TGTGCCAGCTCACGAGCAGGGCGGGAGAACACTGAAGCTTTCTTT
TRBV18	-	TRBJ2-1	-	CASSPPGVSYNEQFF	TGTGCCAGCTCACCACCTGGAGTTTCCTACAATGAGCAGTTCTTC
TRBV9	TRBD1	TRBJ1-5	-	CASSAQGGQPQHF	TGTGCCAGCAGCGCACAGGGGGGGCAGCCCCAGCATTTT
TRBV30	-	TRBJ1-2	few	CAWMGQDYGYTF	TGTGCCTGGATGGGGCAGGATTACGGCTACACCTTC
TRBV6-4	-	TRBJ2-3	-	CASSDGSGRTDTQYF	TGTGCCAGCAGTGACGGAAGCGGTCGCACAGATACGCAGTATTTT
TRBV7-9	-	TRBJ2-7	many	CASSLGVPRGEQYF	TGTGCCAGCAGCTTAGGTGTTCCCCGGGGCGAGCAGTACTTC
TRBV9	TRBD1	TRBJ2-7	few	CASSAGTGGEQYF	TGTGCCAGCAGCGCCGGGACAGGGGGGGAGCAGTACTTC
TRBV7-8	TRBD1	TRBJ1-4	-	CASSSRRARGPELTPEKLFF	TGTGCCAGCAGCTCGCGCCGAGCCAGGGGGCCTGAGCTCACCCCTGAAAAACTGTTTTTT
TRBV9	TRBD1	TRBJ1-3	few	CASSVQGGLGGNTIYF	TGTGCCAGCAGCGTACAGGGGGGCCTCGGTGGAAACACCATATATTTT
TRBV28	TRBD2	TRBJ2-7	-	CASSPGTSNIYEQYF	TGTGCCAGCAGTCCCGGGACTAGCAATATCTACGAGCAGTACTTC
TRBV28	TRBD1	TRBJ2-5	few	CASRGGTGRETQYF	TGTGCCAGCAGGGGAGGGACAGGGCGCGAGACCCAGTACTTC
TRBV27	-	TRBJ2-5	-	CASSRNGGSETQYF	TGTGCCAGCAGCCGAAATGGAGGGTCAGAGACCCAGTACTTC
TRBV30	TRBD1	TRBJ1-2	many	CAWMRDRGGYTF	TGTGCCTGGATGAGGGACAGGGGTGGCTACACCTTC
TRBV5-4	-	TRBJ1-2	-	CASRTTQGGDGYTF	TGTGCCAGCAGGACCACTCAGGGAGGCGATGGCTACACCTTC
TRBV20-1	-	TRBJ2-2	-	CSAGYTGELFF	TGCAGTGCTGGCTACACCGGGGAGCTGTTTTTT
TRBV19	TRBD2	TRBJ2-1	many	CASSISTSANNEQFF	TGTGCCAGTAGTATCAGTACTAGCGCCAACAATGAGCAGTTCTTC
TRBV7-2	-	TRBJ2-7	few	CASSLRPYEQYF	TGTGCCAGCAGCTTGCGGCCCTACGAGCAGTACTTC
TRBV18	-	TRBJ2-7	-	CASSGGRDEQYF	TGTGCCAGCTCAGGCGGCAGGGACGAGCAGTACTTC
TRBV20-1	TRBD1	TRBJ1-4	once	CSAWDSEKLFF	TGCAGTGCTTGGGACAGCGAAAAACTGTTTTTT
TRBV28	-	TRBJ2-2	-	CASSRPSGTGELFF	TGTGCCAGCAGCCGCCCCAGTGGCACCGGGGAGCTGTTTTTT
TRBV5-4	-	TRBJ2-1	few	CATPWTYNEQFF	TGTGCCACCCCGTGGACCTACAATGAGCAGTTCTTC
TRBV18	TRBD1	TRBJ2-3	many	CASSPRTGMADTQYF	TGTGCCAGCTCACCACGGACAGGGATGGCAGATACGCAGTATTTT
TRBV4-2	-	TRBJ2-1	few	CASSPSRGVGLGNEQFF	TGTGCCAGCAGCCCATCCAGGGGAGTAGGACTAGGCAATGAGCAGTTCTTC
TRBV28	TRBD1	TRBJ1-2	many	CASSFSPTDRAGGYTF	TGTGCCAGCAGTTTTTCCCCGACTGACAGGGCTGGGGGCTACACCTTC
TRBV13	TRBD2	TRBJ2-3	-	CASSLTSGDTDTQYF	TGTGCCAGCAGCTTAACTAGCGGTGACACAGATACGCAGTATTTT
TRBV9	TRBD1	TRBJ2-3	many	CASSVETTGAITDTQYF	TGTGCCAGCAGCGTAGAAACTACAGGGGCCATCACAGATACGCAGTATTTT
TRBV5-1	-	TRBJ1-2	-	CASNRETGTDYGYTF	TGCGCCAGCAACCGAGAAACCGGGACGGACTATGGCTACACCTTC
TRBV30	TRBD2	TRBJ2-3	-	CAWSGTSGRAAQYF	TGTGCCTGGAGTGGGACTAGCGGGAGGGCAGCCCAGTATTTT
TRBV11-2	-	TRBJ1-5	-	CASSLAGQLINSNQPQHF	TGTGCCAGCAGCTTAGCAGGACAGCTGATCAATAGCAATCAGCCCCAGCATTTT
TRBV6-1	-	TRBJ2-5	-	CASSEGNRGGETQYF	TGTGCCAGCAGTGAAGGGAACAGGGGAGGAGAGACCCAGTACTTC
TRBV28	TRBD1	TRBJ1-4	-	CASSSGQGSEKLFF	TGTGCCAGCAGTTCGGGACAGGGAAGTGAAAAACTGTTTTTT
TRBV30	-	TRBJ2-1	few	CAWTSPRHNEQFF	TGTGCCTGGACATCCCCCCGGCACAATGAGCAGTTCTTC
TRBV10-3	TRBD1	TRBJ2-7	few	CAISGGTGSHEQYF	TGTGCCATCAGTGGGGGGACAGGGTCCCACGAGCAGTACTTC
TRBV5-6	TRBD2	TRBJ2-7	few	CASSTAGGAIYEQYF	TGTGCCAGCAGTACGGCGGGGGGCGCAATATACGAGCAGTACTTC